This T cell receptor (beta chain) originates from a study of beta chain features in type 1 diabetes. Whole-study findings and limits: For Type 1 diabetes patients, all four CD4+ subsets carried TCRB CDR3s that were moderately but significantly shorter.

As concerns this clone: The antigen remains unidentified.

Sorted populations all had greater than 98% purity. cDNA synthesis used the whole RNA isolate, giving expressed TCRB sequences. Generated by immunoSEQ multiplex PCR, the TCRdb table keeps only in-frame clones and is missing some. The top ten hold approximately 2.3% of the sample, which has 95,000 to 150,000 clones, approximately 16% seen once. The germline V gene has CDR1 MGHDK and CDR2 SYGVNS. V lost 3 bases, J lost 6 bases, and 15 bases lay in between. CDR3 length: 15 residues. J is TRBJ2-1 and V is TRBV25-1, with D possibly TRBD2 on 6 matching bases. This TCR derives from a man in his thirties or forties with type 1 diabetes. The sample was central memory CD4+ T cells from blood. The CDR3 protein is CASSDGGLKSNEQFF. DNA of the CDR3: TGTGCCAGCAGTGACGGAGGACTAAAGAGCAATGAGCAGTTCTTC.